The clone carrying this T cell receptor (beta chain) was recorded a few times. Its target is not known. Trimming at V came to 1 base and at J to 9 bases, leaving 14 bases not matched to a gene. The germline CDR1 and CDR2 sequences are SGHAT and FQNNGV. The length of the CDR3 is 16 residues. This entry belongs to a study of T cells after yellow fever vaccination. The overall study: SMART-Seq v4 Ultra Low Input handled preparation of low-cell-number fractions.

It was through 5'RACE template switching that TCR cDNA was made, with a universal primer site and UMIs added. One entry per CDR3 protein results from TCRdb running MiXCR on the 5' RACE reads. The sample holds some 560,000 distinct CDR3 sequences, about a fifth seen once. Notes on the study in general: Weaker overall was a secondary response that nonetheless peaked faster, on day 5 versus 15.

This receptor was taken from a man aged 30-40 years who received the YFV17D yellow fever vaccine. The sample consisted of PBMCs, taken 15 days after the yellow fever booster vaccination. The rearrangement links TRBV11-2 to TRBJ2-5; 7 nucleotides align to TRBD2. The CDR3 spells CASSLGLQRDTVAQYF. For the CDR3, the DNA is TGTGCCAGCAGCTTAGGGCTCCAGCGGGATACGGTGGCCCAGTACTTC.